This TCR beta chain derives from a study of blood T cell repertoires in COVID-19. Whole-study context: There were acute and convalescent COVID-19 samples, and they came from the United States, Italy and Spain.

Deletions cut 3 bases from V and 0 bases from J, with 21 bases between. This CDR3 spans 19 amino acids. Germline-derived CDR1 and CDR2 are SGHAT and FQNNGV. In Seattle, patients joined the study during active infection and were tracked longitudinally. Sequencing was performed with immunoSEQ multiplex PCR; in TCRdb, only in-frame clones are kept and a portion is missing. The sample has about 310,000 clones; around 87% are singletons. The chain recombines TRBV11-2 with TRBJ2-1; possible D gene TRBD2, 6 bases. The sequence was collected from a woman aged 35 to 49 with COVID-19, enrolled during active disease. The material sequenced was peripheral blood. In nucleotides, the CDR3 is TGTGCCAGCAGCTTTTCTACCGGGACTCTTATTAGCTCCTACAATGAGCAGTTCTTC. Protein product: CASSFSTGTLISSYNEQFF.